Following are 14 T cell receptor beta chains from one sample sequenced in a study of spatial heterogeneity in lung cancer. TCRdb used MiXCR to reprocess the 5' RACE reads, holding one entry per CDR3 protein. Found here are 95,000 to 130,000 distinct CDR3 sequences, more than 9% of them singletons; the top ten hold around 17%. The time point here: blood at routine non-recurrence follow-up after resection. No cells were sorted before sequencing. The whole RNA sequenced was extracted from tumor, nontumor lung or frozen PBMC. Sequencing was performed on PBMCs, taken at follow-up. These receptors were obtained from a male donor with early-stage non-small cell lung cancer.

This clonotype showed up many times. The CDR3 DNA sequence: TGTGCCAGCAGCTTAGGAGGCCCCATCCAAGAGACCCAGTACTTC. Translating gives CASSLGGPIQETQYF. This sequence joins TRBV7-8 and TRBJ2-5; D is unresolved. Germline V gives CDR1 SGHVS, CDR2 FQNEAQ. This CDR3 contains 15 residues. Trimming took 1 base from V and 1 from J, leaving 10 bases between them.

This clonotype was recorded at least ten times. This CDR3 is CASSVLGLEETQYF. The CDR3 DNA is TGCGCCAGCAGCGTCTTAGGGCTGGAAGAGACCCAGTACTTC. The chain combines TRBV5-1 with TRBJ2-5; D call uncertain. CDR1 and CDR2 from the germline V gene are SGHRS and YFSETQ. Trimming removed 4 bases from V and 3 bases from J, with 13 bases in between. The CDR3 length is 14 residues. The full variable domain, with the rest looked up from reference TRBV5-1 and TRBJ2-5, is KAGVTQTPRYLIKTRGQQVTLSCSPISGHRSVSWYQQTPGQGLQFLFEYFSETQRNKGNFPGRFSGRQFSNSRSEMNVSTLELGDSALYLCASSVLGLEETQYFGPGTRLLVL.

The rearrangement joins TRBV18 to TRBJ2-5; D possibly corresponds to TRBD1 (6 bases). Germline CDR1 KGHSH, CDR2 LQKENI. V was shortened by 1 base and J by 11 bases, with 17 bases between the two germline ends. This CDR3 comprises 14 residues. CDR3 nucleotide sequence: TGTGCCAGCTCACCACTGGACAGTCAAGTAGCTCAGTACTTC. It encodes CASSPLDSQVAQYF.

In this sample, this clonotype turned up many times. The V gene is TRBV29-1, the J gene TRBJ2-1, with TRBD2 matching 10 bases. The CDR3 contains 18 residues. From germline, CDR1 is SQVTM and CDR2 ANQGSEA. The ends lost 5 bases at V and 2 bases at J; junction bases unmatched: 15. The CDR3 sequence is CSVPRMSSGGMTYNEQFF. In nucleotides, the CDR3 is TGCAGCGTTCCCAGAATGTCTAGCGGGGGAATGACCTACAATGAGCAGTTCTTC.

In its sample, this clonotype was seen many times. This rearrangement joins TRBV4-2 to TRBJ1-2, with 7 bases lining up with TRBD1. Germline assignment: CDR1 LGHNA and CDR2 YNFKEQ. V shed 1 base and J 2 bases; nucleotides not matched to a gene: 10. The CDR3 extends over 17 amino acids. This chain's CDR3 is CASSQGWVRGQNYGYTF. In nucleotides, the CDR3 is TGTGCCAGCAGCCAAGGATGGGTGCGGGGACAGAACTATGGCTACACCTTC.

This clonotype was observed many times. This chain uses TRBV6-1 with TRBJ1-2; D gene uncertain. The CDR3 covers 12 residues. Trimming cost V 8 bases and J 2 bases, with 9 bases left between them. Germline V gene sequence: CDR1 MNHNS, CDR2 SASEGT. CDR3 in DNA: TGTGCCAGCGAGGGAGAAAACTATGGCTACACCTTC. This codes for CASEGENYGYTF.

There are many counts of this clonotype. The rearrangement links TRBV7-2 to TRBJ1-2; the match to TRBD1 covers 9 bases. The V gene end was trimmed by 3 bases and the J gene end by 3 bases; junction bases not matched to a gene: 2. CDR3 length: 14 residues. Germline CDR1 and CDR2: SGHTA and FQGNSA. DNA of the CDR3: TGTGCCAGCAGCTTGACAGGGGGAGACTATGGCTACACCTTC. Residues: CASSLTGGDYGYTF.

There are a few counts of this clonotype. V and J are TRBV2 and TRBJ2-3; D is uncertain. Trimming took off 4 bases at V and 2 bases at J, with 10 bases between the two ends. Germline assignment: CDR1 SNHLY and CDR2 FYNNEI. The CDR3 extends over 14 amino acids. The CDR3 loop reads CASSVGYPTDTQYF. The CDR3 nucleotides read TGTGCCAGCAGTGTTGGCTATCCCACAGATACGCAGTATTTT.

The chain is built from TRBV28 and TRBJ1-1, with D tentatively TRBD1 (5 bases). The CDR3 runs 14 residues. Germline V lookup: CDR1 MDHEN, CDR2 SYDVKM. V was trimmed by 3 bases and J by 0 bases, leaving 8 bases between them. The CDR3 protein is CASSLGTLNTEAFF. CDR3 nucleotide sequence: TGTGCCAGCAGTTTGGGGACTTTGAACACTGAAGCTTTCTTT.

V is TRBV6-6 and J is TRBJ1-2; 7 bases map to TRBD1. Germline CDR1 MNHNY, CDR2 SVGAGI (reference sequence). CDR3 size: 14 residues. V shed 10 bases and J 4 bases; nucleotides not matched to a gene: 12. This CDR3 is CATPRVQGSYGYTF. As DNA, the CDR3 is TGTGCCACCCCTCGGGTACAGGGGAGCTATGGCTACACCTTC.

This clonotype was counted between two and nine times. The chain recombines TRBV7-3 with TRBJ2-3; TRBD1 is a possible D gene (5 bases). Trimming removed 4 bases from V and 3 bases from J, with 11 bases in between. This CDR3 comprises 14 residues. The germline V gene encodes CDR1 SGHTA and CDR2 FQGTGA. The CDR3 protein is CASSSAGWTDTQYF. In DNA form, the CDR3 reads TGTGCCAGCAGCTCCGCAGGGTGGACAGATACGCAGTATTTT.

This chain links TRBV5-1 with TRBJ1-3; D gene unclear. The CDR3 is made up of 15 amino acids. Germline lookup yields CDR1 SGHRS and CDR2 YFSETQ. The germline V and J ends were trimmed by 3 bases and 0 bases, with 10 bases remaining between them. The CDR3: CASSYSLSSGNTIYF. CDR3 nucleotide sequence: TGCGCCAGCAGCTACAGTCTGAGCTCTGGAAACACCATATATTTT. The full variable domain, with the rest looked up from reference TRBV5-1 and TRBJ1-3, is KAGVTQTPRYLIKTRGQQVTLSCSPISGHRSVSWYQQTPGQGLQFLFEYFSETQRNKGNFPGRFSGRQFSNSRSEMNVSTLELGDSALYLCASSYSLSSGNTIYFGEGSWLTVV.

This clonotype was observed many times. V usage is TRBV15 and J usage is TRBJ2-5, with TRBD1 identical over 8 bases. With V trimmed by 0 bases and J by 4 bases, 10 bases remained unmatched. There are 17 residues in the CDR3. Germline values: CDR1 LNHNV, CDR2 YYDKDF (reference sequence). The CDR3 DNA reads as TGTGCCACCAGCAGAGAGCACCCCGGACAGGGAGGAGAGACCCAGTACTTC. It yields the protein CATSREHPGQGGETQYF.

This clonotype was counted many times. The DNA of the CDR3 is TGTGCCAGCAGTTTCCGGACAGGGGAAGCTTTCTTT. It specifies CASSFRTGEAFF. The rearrangement links TRBV6-1 to TRBJ1-1, with 8 nucleotides matching TRBD1. V gave up 5 bases and J gave up 8 bases; unmatched junction bases: 4. The CDR3 is 12 amino acids. The germline gives CDR1 MNHNS, CDR2 SASEGT.